This T cell receptor beta chain was documented in a study of T cells in Graves' hyperthyroidism and ophthalmopathy. General study findings and limits: Among clonotypes expanded in thyroid above 0.001, most were also found in blood. The model predicted ophthalmopathy a median roughly 6.5 months before onset.

Authors of the study amplified TCR beta CDR3 regions from RNA transcripts. First-round RT-PCR targeting the TCR CDR3 was performed with the HTBI primer set. TCRdb analysed the multiplex PCR reads with MiXCR anew, one entry per CDR3 protein. The sample lists 300,000 to 400,000 distinct CDR3 sequences; less than 20% were seen once. V lost 4 bases to trimming and J lost 7 bases, with 11 bases between them. There are 13 residues in the CDR3. Per germline, CDR1 SGHTA and CDR2 FQGTGA. As to this clonotype: Its antigen is not known.

Diagnoses were made from clinical symptoms, serum measures (thyroxine and TRAb), thyroid ultrasound and orbital computed tomography. PBMCs came from roughly 10 ml fresh peripheral blood. Source material: blood. The receptor was isolated from a man aged 18-30 years with Graves' ophthalmopathy. The chain couples TRBV7-3 to TRBJ2-1, with D possibly being TRBD2 (5 bases). The CDR3: CASSSGLGNEQFF. The CDR3 DNA reads TGTGCCAGCAGCTCCGGACTGGGGAATGAGCAGTTCTTC.